Following are 15 T cell receptor beta chains from one sample sequenced in a study of blood T cells in healthy people across ages. Sample-barcoded 5' priming and a J-beta primer mix drove a second PCR of roughly 7 to 11 cycles. In TCRdb, the 5' RACE reads were re-called with MiXCR into one record per CDR3 protein. The sample contains around 1.5 million distinct CDR3 sequences, roughly 60% of which appear only once. The sample was blood. Every receptor here comes from a man younger than 30 in good health.

The gene calls are TRBV7-8 and TRBJ2-3, with 7 bases matching TRBD2. Trimming cost V 2 bases and J 1 base; bases outside gene matches: 6. Germline assignment: CDR1 SGHVS and CDR2 FQNEAQ. The CDR3 covers 16 residues. The CDR3 spells CASSLLRGERTDTQYF. The CDR3 nucleotides read TGTGCCAGCAGCTTACTACGGGGGGAGCGCACAGATACGCAGTATTTT.

The chain links TRBV27 to TRBJ2-1; D is undetermined. The germline gives CDR1 MNHEY, CDR2 SMNVEV (reference sequence). The CDR3 runs 15 residues. V lost 2 bases and J 8 bases, leaving 16 bases between the germline ends. CDR3 amino acids: CASSLGLSRLDEQFF. In DNA form, the CDR3 reads TGTGCCAGCAGTTTAGGTTTATCTAGGCTCGATGAGCAGTTCTTC.

This clonotype was found a few times. V and J are TRBV29-1 and TRBJ1-5; 7 positions agree with TRBD1. The CDR3 is 14 amino acids. J was trimmed by 5 bases and V by 6 bases; bases with no gene match: 10. Germline-derived CDR1 and CDR2 are SQVTM and ANQGSEA. CDR3 DNA sequence: TGCAGCGTCGTGATGACAGGGAGGGATCAGCCCCAGCATTTT. Its protein product is CSVVMTGRDQPQHF.

The J gene is TRBJ2-1, the V gene TRBV15, with TRBD2 identical over 7 bases. Germline V gives CDR1 LNHNV, CDR2 YYDKDF (reference sequence). This CDR3 has 15 amino acids. Trimming at V came to 5 bases and at J to 0 bases, leaving 4 bases not matched to a gene. The CDR3 DNA is TGTGCCACCAGCTCGCGGGGGAGCTCCTACAATGAGCAGTTCTTC. It specifies CATSSRGSSYNEQFF.

This clonotype was found a few times. The chain carries TRBV25-1 and TRBJ2-7, with D unclear. The germline CDR1 and CDR2 sequences are MGHDK and SYGVNS. V lost 3 bases and J 2 bases, leaving 5 bases between the germline ends. This CDR3 comprises 12 residues. CDR3 DNA: TGTGCCAGCAGTGAGTCCCCCTACGAGCAGTACTTC. The encoded protein is CASSESPYEQYF.

The chain couples TRBV5-1 to TRBJ1-1; 8 bases line up with TRBD1. Germline values: CDR1 SGHRS, CDR2 YFSETQ. This CDR3 spans 15 amino acids. With 1 base clipped from V and 5 bases from J, the junction kept 7 bases outside the gene matches. The CDR3, as DNA: TGCGCCAGCAGCTTGCCCGGGACAGGTAATACTGAAGCTTTCTTT. Its translation is CASSLPGTGNTEAFF.

This rearrangement joins TRBV6-2 or TRBV6-3 to TRBJ1-1; 8 nucleotides match TRBD1. V lost 2 bases to trimming and J lost 3 bases; unmatched junction nucleotides: 2. CDR1 is MNHEY and CDR2 is SVGEGT in the germline V gene. This CDR3 spans 14 amino acids. The CDR3 nucleotides are TGTGCCAGCAGTTACCAGGGGGCAGACACTGAAGCTTTCTTT. Translating it yields CASSYQGADTEAFF.

This clonotype occurred a few times. A junction boundary mismatches the germline segment, possibly from a read error. This chain joins TRBV6-2 or TRBV6-3 and TRBJ2-3; 8 bases fit TRBD2. CDR3 length: 14 residues. Germline CDR1 reads MNHEY; CDR2 reads SVGEGT. The CDR3 DNA reads as TGTGCCAGAAACGATCGGGGGGGCCGAGATGCGCAGTATTTT. The encoded protein is CARNDRGGRDAQYF.

This rearrangement joins TRBV2 to TRBJ2-5; tentative D call: TRBD2 (6 bases). V lost 2 bases and J 1 base, leaving 11 bases between the germline ends. Looked up from germline, CDR1 is SNHLY and CDR2 is FYNNEI. The CDR3 is 15 amino acids. The DNA for the CDR3 is TGTGCCAGCAGTGAATGGGGAGCGGGCCAAGAGACCCAGTACTTC. This encodes CASSEWGAGQETQYF.

V and J are TRBV5-1 and TRBJ1-2; 8 positions agree with TRBD1. After removal of 0 bases from V and 8 bases from J, the junction contained 9 bases not matched to a gene. From germline, CDR1 is SGHRS and CDR2 YFSETQ. The length of the CDR3 is 15 residues. CDR3 sequence: CASSLEARGREGYTF. Here the CDR3 DNA reads TGCGCCAGCAGCTTGGAGGCCAGGGGGCGCGAAGGCTACACCTTC.

This clonotype was seen more than once but under ten times. The V gene is TRBV14, the J gene TRBJ1-2; D is uncertain. CDR3 length equals 13 residues. From germline, CDR1 is SGHDN and CDR2 FVKESK. V lost 1 base, J lost 8 bases, and 11 bases lay in between. CDR3 sequence reads: CASSQAEVSGYTF. The CDR3 bases are TGTGCCAGCAGCCAAGCGGAGGTTTCGGGCTACACCTTC.

The DNA for the CDR3 is TGTGCCAGCAGCTTTACCCGGGACAACAATTCACCCCTCCACTTT. Protein product: CASSFTRDNNSPLHF. The rearrangement links TRBV7-2 to TRBJ1-6; D is possibly TRBD1 (6 bases). The germline V gene encodes CDR1 SGHTA and CDR2 FQGNSA. V lost 3 bases and J 7 bases, leaving 13 bases between the germline ends. The CDR3 consists of 15 residues.

V is TRBV20-1 and J is TRBJ2-5; no reliable D call. Trimming removed 5 bases at V and 5 bases at J, with 12 bases between. The CDR3 contains 12 residues. Germline V gene data show CDR1 as DFQATT and CDR2 as SNEGSKA (reference sequence). The chain's CDR3 is CSAGGASETQYF. In DNA form, the CDR3 reads TGCAGTGCTGGTGGAGCGTCGGAGACCCAGTACTTC.

This rearrangement joins TRBV11-2 to TRBJ2-5; D may be TRBD1 (6 bases). This CDR3 has 15 amino acids. The V gene's germline CDR1 is SGHAT and CDR2 FQNNGV. V was clipped by 4 bases and J by 4 bases, with 16 bases between them. The CDR3 sequence is CASSSRGAGSETQYF. In DNA, the CDR3 is TGTGCCAGCAGCTCCAGGGGTGCGGGTTCAGAGACCCAGTACTTC. Full variable domain (missing parts from reference TRBV11-2 and TRBJ2-5): EAGVAQSPRYKIIEKRQSVAFWCNPISGHATLYWYQQILGQGPKLLIQFQNNGVVDDSQLPKDRFSAERLKGVDSTLKIQPAKLEDSAVYLCASSSRGAGSETQYFGPGTRLLVL.

V gene TRBV4-1 combines with J gene TRBJ2-1, with D perhaps matching TRBD2 (6 bases). This CDR3 has 14 amino acids. V lost 1 base and J 7 bases, leaving 11 bases between the germline ends. Germline lookup yields CDR1 MGHRA and CDR2 YSYEKL. CDR3 sequence (DNA): TGCGCCAGCAGCCAAGGTCCCGGAGGGAATGAGCAGTTCTTC. Its translation: CASSQGPGGNEQFF.